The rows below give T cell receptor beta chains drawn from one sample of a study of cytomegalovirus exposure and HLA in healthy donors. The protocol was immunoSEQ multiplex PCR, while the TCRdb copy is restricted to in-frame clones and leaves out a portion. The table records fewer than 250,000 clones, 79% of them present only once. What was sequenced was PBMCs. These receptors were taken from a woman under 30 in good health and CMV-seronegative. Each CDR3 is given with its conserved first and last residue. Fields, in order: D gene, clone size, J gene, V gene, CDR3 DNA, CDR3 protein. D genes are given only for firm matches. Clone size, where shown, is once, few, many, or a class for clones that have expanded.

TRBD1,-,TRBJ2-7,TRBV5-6,TGTGCCAGCGGACAGGGTCTTCACAACGAGCAGTACTTC,CASGQGLHNEQYF
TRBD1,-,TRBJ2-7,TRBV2,TGTGCCAGCAGTTGGACAGGGGTCAGCTACGAGCAGTACTTC,CASSWTGVSYEQYF
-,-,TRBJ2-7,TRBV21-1,TGTGCCAGCAGCAAAGTGGGGACAGTTCCCCAGGTAGAGCAGTACTTC,CASSKVGTVPQVEQYF
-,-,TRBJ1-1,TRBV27,TGTGCCAGCAGTTTCTACAGGGAGAACACTGAAGCTTTCTTT,CASSFYRENTEAFF
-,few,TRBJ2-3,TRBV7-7,TGTGCCAGCAGCTTTTTGACGGGTTCGGGCACAGATACGCAGTATTTT,CASSFLTGSGTDTQYF
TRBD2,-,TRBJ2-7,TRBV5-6,TGTGCCAGCACCCTAGCGGGAGTCTACGAGCAGTACTTC,CASTLAGVYEQYF
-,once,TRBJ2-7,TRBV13,TGTGCCAGCAGCGGAGGAGATTTCTCCTACGAGCAGTACTTC,CASSGGDFSYEQYF
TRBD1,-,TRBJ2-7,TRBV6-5,TGTGCCAGCAGTTTCGGGACAGGGACCACCTACGAGCAGTACTTC,CASSFGTGTTYEQYF
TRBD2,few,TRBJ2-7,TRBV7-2,TGTGCCAGCAGCTTCGACAGCGGGAGTAGGCACGAGCAGTACTTC,CASSFDSGSRHEQYF
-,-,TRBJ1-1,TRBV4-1,TGCGCCAGCAGCCACGGTGGGGGAACGTCCGTCAGGGGTGAGTACACTGAAGCTTTCTTT,CASSHGGGTSVRGEYTEAFF
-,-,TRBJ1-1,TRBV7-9,TGTTCCAGCAGTTACGGGTCCCTGACCACTGAAGCTTTCTTT,CSSSYGSLTTEAFF
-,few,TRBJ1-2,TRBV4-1,TGCGCCAGCAGCCAAGTGAACACTAATAACTATGGCTACACCTTC,CASSQVNTNNYGYTF
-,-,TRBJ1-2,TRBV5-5,TGTGCCAGCAGGCCTAGCATACCCGGAGCCTATGGCTACACCTTC,CASRPSIPGAYGYTF
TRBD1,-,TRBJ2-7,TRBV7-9,TGTGCCAGCAGCTTAGGGGGGACAGACTACGAGCAGTACTTC,CASSLGGTDYEQYF
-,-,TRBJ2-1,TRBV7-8,TGTGCCAGCAGCTTACGACGGCAGGACAATGAGCAGTTCTTC,CASSLRRQDNEQFF
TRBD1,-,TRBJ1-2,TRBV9,TGTGCCAGCAGCTCAGGGACAGGAGGTTACACCTTC,CASSSGTGGYTF
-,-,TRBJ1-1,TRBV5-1,TGCGCCAGCAGCTCCGGGGATGGGACTGAAGCTTTCTTT,CASSSGDGTEAFF
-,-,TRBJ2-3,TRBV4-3,TGCGCCAGCAGCCAAGAGGGGCAAAGGGGGAGTGGCACAGATACGCAGTATTTT,CASSQEGQRGSGTDTQYF
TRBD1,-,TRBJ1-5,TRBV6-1,TGTGCCAGCAGAGATACAGGGGTGAGCAATCAGCCCCAGCATTTT,CASRDTGVSNQPQHF
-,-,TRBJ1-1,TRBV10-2,TGCGCCACGGGGCGGGGTGATAACACTGAAGCTTTCTTT,CATGRGDNTEAFF
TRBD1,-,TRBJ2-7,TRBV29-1,TGCAGCGTCCCGGGACAGGGCATTAGGGAGCAGTACTTC,CSVPGQGIREQYF
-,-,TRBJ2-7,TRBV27,TGTGCCAGCAGTGCGACGACAGACCACTACGAGCAGTACTTC,CASSATTDHYEQYF
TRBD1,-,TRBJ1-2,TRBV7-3,TGTGCCAGCAGCCCAGAACCCACGACAGGGGGCGCTGGCTACACCTTC,CASSPEPTTGGAGYTF
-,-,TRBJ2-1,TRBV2,TGTGCCAGCAGGCAAGCAAATCCTGAGCAGTTCTTC,CASRQANPEQFF